One and the same sample provided the 6 T cell receptor beta chains below, sequenced in a study of PD-1 blockade in classical Hodgkin lymphoma. Each patient's relapse followed autologous stem cell transplantation, and brentuximab vedotin exposure varied. The protocol was immunoSEQ multiplex PCR, while the TCRdb copy is restricted to in-frame clones and leaves out a portion. The table records about 24,000 clones, over 65% of them present only once. The material sequenced was peripheral blood mononuclear cells (PBMCs), taken before the second cycle of nivolumab. These receptors were taken from a human donor with classical Hodgkin lymphoma.

The chain links TRBV6-1 to TRBJ2-3, with 7 bases aligning to TRBD1. The germline gives CDR1 MNHNS, CDR2 SASEGT. The CDR3 is made up of 16 amino acids. V dropped 1 base and J dropped 0; count of bases not matched to a gene: 4. CDR3 nucleotide sequence: TGTGCCAGCAGTGAAGTAGGGGGCGTTAGCACAGATACGCAGTATTTT. Protein: CASSEVGGVSTDTQYF.

This chain uses TRBV6-6 with TRBJ2-5; tentative D call: TRBD2 (7 bases). CDR3 length: 13 residues. Germline V CDR1 and CDR2: MNHNY, SVGAGI (reference sequence). Deletions cut 4 bases from V and 5 bases from J, with 11 bases between. The CDR3 loop reads CASSWGGRETQYF. CDR3 DNA: TGTGCCAGCAGTTGGGGGGGGCGGGAGACCCAGTACTTC.

The chain has TRBV28 and TRBJ2-7; either TRBD1 or TRBD2 may supply D (5 bases each). Trimming took off 7 bases at V and 5 bases at J, with 15 bases between the two ends. This CDR3 spans 13 amino acids. Per germline, CDR1 MDHEN and CDR2 SYDVKM. The CDR3 bases are TGTGCCAGCACCCCGATCGGGGCCGACGAGCAGTACTTC. Translating gives CASTPIGADEQYF. The full variable domain, rest sourced from reference TRBV28 and TRBJ2-7, is DVKVTQSSRYLVKRTGEKVFLECVQDMDHENMFWYRQDPGLGLRLIYFSYDVKMKEKGDIPEGYSVSREKKERFSLILESASTNQTSMYLCASTPIGADEQYFGPGTRLTVT.

The V gene is TRBV4-1, the J gene TRBJ2-4; 14 bases agree with TRBD2. Germline V gene sequence: CDR1 MGHRA, CDR2 YSYEKL. The CDR3 has 18 residues. Germline trimming cut 1 base from V and 0 bases from J; bases unmatched to any gene: 2. The DNA for the CDR3 is TGCGCCAGCAGCCAAGGACTAGCGGGAGGGCTAGCCAAAAACATTCAGTACTTC. This translates into CASSQGLAGGLAKNIQYF.

The chain carries TRBV28 and TRBJ1-2; 12 nucleotides line up with TRBD1. Germline lookup yields CDR1 MDHEN and CDR2 SYDVKM. CDR3 size: 17 residues. V shed 3 bases, J shed 8 bases, and the junction held 13 bases outside the gene matches. The CDR3 region has the DNA TGTGCCAGCAGTTTCCCCGGGACAGGGGGCGCATTAGGGGGCTACACCTTC. Translated: CASSFPGTGGALGGYTF.

This rearrangement joins TRBV18 to TRBJ2-7; D may be TRBD1 (6 bases). V lost 2 bases to trimming and J lost 3 bases, with 14 bases between them. Germline V gene data show CDR1 as KGHSH and CDR2 as LQKENI. The CDR3 is 15 residues long. CDR3 sequence reads: CASSPFTQGGYEQYF. Written as DNA, the CDR3 is TGTGCCAGCTCACCATTCACACAGGGCGGCTACGAGCAGTACTTC.